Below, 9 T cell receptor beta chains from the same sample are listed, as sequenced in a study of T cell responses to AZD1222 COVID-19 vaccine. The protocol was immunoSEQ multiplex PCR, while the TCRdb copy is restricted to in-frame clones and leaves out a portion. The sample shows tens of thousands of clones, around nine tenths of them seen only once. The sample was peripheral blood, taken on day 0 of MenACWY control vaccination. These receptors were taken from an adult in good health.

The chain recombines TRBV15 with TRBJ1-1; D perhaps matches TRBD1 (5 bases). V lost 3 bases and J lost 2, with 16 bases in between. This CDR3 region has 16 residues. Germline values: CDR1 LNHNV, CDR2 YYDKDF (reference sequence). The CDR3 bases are TGTGCCACCAGCAGGGCCTCCGGGACGGGCAACACTGAAGCTTTCTTT. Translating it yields CATSRASGTGNTEAFF.

CDR3 amino acids: CASSLTSGMYNEQFF. CDR3 nucleotide sequence: TGCGCCAGCAGTCTGACTAGCGGGATGTACAATGAGCAGTTCTTC. The gene calls are TRBV4-1 and TRBJ2-1; 11 positions agree with TRBD2. V shed 6 bases, J shed 4 bases, and the junction held 5 bases outside the gene matches. CDR1 is MGHRA, CDR2 YSYEKL, per germline. The CDR3 extends over 15 amino acids.

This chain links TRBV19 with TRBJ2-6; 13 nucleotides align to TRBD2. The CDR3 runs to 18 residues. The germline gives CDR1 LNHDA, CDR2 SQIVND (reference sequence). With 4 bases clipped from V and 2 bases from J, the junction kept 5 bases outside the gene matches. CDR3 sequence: CASSTWTSGSPGANVLTF. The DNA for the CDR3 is TGTGCCAGTAGTACTTGGACTAGCGGGAGCCCTGGGGCCAACGTCCTGACTTTC.

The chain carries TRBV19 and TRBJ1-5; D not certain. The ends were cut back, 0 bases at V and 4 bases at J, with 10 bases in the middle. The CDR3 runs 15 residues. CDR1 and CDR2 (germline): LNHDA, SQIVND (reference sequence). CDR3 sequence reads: CASSIDRADNQPQHF. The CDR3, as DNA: TGTGCCAGTAGTATAGATCGGGCCGATAATCAGCCCCAGCATTTT.

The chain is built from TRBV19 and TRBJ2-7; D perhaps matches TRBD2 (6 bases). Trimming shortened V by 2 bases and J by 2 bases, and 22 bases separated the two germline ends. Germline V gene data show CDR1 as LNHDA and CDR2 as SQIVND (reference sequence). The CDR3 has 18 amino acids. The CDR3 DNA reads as TGTGCCAGTAGTATACGGGGGAAAACTAGCTCGGCCCCCTACGAGCAGTACTTC. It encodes CASSIRGKTSSAPYEQYF.

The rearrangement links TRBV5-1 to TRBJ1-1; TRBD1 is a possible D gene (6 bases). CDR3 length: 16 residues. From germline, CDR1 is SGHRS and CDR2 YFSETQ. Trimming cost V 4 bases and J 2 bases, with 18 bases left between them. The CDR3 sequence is CASSASTGSLNTEAFF. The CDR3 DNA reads TGCGCCAGCAGCGCTTCGACAGGATCGTTAAACACTGAAGCTTTCTTT.

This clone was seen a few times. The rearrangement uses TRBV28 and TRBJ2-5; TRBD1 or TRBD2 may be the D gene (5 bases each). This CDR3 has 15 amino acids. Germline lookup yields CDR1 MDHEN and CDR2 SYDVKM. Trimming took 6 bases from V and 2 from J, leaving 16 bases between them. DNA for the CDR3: TGTGCCAGCAGCCCGGGACGGGTCAGACAAGAGACCCAGTACTTC. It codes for CASSPGRVRQETQYF. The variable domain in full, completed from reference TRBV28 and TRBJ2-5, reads DVKVTQSSRYLVKRTGEKVFLECVQDMDHENMFWYRQDPGLGLRLIYFSYDVKMKEKGDIPEGYSVSREKKERFSLILESASTNQTSMYLCASSPGRVRQETQYFGPGTRLLVL.

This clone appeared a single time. DNA of the CDR3: TGTGCCAGCACTCGGGGGGGGACCCAGTACTTC. Amino acid sequence: CASTRGGTQYF. The V gene is TRBV2, the J gene TRBJ2-5, with 8 bases that match TRBD2. The CDR3 totals 11 residues. The J segment lost 7 bases and the V segment lost 7 bases, leaving 2 bases of the junction unmatched. The germline CDR1 and CDR2 sequences are SNHLY and FYNNEI. Supplemented by reference TRBV2 and TRBJ2-5, the full variable domain reads EPEVTQTPSHQVTQMGQEVILRCVPISNHLYFYWYRQILGQKVEFLVSFYNNEISEKSEIFDDQFSVERPDGSNFTLKIRSTKLEDSAMYFCASTRGGTQYFGPGTRLLVL.

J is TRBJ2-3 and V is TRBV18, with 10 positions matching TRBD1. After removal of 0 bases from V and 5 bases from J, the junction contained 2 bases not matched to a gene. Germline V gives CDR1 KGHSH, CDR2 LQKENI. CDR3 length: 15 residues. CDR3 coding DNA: TGTGCCAGCTCACCACCGACAGGGGGCAGAGATACGCAGTATTTT. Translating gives CASSPPTGGRDTQYF.